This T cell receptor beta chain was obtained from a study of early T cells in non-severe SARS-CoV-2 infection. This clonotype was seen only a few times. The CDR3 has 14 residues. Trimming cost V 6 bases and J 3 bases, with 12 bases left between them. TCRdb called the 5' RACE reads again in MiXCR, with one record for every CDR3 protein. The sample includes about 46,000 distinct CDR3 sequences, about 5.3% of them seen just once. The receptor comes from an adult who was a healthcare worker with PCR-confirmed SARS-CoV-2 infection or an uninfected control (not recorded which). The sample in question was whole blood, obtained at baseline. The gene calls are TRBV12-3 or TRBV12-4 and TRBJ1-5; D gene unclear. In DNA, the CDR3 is TGTGCCAGCAGCCTAGTAGGGTACAATCAGCCCCAGCATTTT. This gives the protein CASSLVGYNQPQHF.